Below are 19 T cell receptor beta chains sequenced from a single sample in a study of CD8 T cells in Susac syndrome. RNA, at about 0.45 to 1 ug, was reverse transcribed with random hexamers. TCRdb redid the calling of the immunoSEQ multiplex PCR reads with MiXCR, one entry per CDR3 protein. The sample holds approximately 190,000 distinct CDR3 sequences, approximately 96% seen once. The sample taken for sequencing was CD4+ T cells from PBMCs. Every receptor here comes from a human donor with Susac syndrome.

This clonotype occurred a few times. The V and J genes are TRBV5-6 and TRBJ2-3, with D unresolved. The germline CDR1 and CDR2 sequences are SGHDT and YYEEEE. V shed 5 bases and J shed 3 bases, with 7 bases lying between them. The length of the CDR3 is 12 residues. In DNA, the CDR3 is TGTGCCAGCAGTTTGTTGACAGATACGCAGTATTTT. This codes for CASSLLTDTQYF.

The V and J genes are TRBV4-1 and TRBJ2-1, with a weak D call TRBD1 (6 bases). CDR1 is MGHRA, CDR2 YSYEKL, per germline. The CDR3 contains 13 residues. V was pared by 4 bases and J by 13 bases, with 17 bases between. Here the CDR3 reads CASSRGQSEIQFF. The CDR3 region has the DNA TGCGCCAGCAGCCGCGGACAGTCAGAGATACAGTTCTTC.

This chain links TRBV7-2 with TRBJ2-5, with 7 bases matching TRBD1. Germline V gene lookup returns CDR1 SGHTA and CDR2 FQGNSA. The CDR3 consists of 13 residues. V shed 6 bases and J 5 bases; nucleotides not matched to a gene: 6. The CDR3, as DNA: TGTGCCAGCAGACGAGGGGGCGCGGAGACCCAGTACTTC. It encodes CASRRGGAETQYF.

CDR3 DNA: TGTGCCAGCAGCCTTAGCGGGGGGGCTTTAGGGACAGATACGCAGTATTTT. Its protein product is CASSLSGGALGTDTQYF. V gene TRBV5-6 combines with J gene TRBJ2-3; 11 positions agree with TRBD2. Germline CDR1 SGHDT, CDR2 YYEEEE. The CDR3 consists of 17 residues. The V and J ends lost 4 bases and 3 bases, in that order; junction bases with no gene match: 10.

The J gene is TRBJ2-5, the V gene TRBV6-6; D possibly matches TRBD1 or TRBD2 (6 bases each). Germline CDR1 is MNHNY and CDR2 is SVGAGI (reference sequence). Trimming took 6 bases from V and 5 from J, leaving 13 bases between them. The CDR3 runs 13 residues. CDR3 in amino acids: CASSWGAWETQYF. DNA of the CDR3: TGTGCCAGCAGCTGGGGGGCCTGGGAGACCCAGTACTTC.

The J gene is TRBJ2-2, the V gene TRBV15; weak D call: TRBD2 (5 bases). Germline values: CDR1 LNHNV, CDR2 YYDKDF (reference sequence). Trimming cost V 8 bases and J 4 bases, with 14 bases left between them. The CDR3 has 14 residues. The CDR3 loop reads CATDNGLATGELFF. CDR3 bases: TGTGCCACCGATAATGGACTCGCCACCGGGGAGCTGTTTTTT.

This clonotype was detected once. The chain uses TRBV27 and TRBJ1-1; no clear D. The CDR3 covers 13 residues. Germline CDR1 MNHEY, CDR2 SMNVEV (reference sequence). Trimming shortened V by 2 bases and J by 6 bases, and 10 bases separated the two germline ends. In DNA form, the CDR3 reads TGTGCCAGCAGTTTAAACGGGGATGCTGAAGCTTTCTTT. Protein product: CASSLNGDAEAFF.

The chain combines TRBV20-1 with TRBJ2-5; D might be TRBD2 (5 bases). Germline CDR1 is DFQATT and CDR2 is SNEGSKA (reference sequence). This CDR3 spans 13 amino acids. The V end was cut by 3 bases, the J end by 2 bases, with 10 bases between. The CDR3 region is CSARRGPQETQYF. DNA of the CDR3: TGCAGTGCTAGGAGAGGGCCTCAAGAGACCCAGTACTTC.

CDR3 bases: TGTGCCAGCAGTCAAAGACAGGGGGCAGGTGAAAAACTGTTTTTT. Amino acids: CASSQRQGAGEKLFF. The gene calls are TRBV12-3 or TRBV12-4 and TRBJ1-4, with 10 bases identical to TRBD1. Unmatched junction bases numbered 7, after V lost 5 bases and J lost 7 bases. The CDR3 runs 15 residues.

The chain employs TRBV5-8 and TRBJ2-1; 14 nucleotides match TRBD2. Germline values: CDR1 SGHTS, CDR2 YDEGEE. The CDR3 extends over 15 amino acids. V lost 7 bases to trimming and J lost 7 bases; unmatched junction nucleotides: 7. As DNA, the CDR3 is TGTGCCAGCGGGCCTTGGACTAGCGGGGGGAATGAGCAGTTCTTC. This encodes CASGPWTSGGNEQFF. Complete variable domain (other parts from reference TRBV5-8 and TRBJ2-1): EAGVTQSPTHLIKTRGQQATLRCSPISGHTSVYWYQQALGLGLQFLLWYDEGEERNRGNFPPRFSGRQFPNYSSELNVNALELEDSALYLCASGPWTSGGNEQFFGPGTRLTVL.

The V and J genes are TRBV29-1 and TRBJ1-2, with 9 bases lining up with TRBD1. V lost 5 bases, J lost 4 bases, and 5 bases stayed unmatched. Germline-derived CDR1 and CDR2 are SQVTM and ANQGSEA. There are 13 residues in the CDR3. This CDR3 reads CSVPTGGAYGYTF. CDR3 nucleotides: TGCAGCGTTCCGACAGGGGGTGCCTATGGCTACACCTTC.

This clonotype has just a few counts. The chain has TRBV2 and TRBJ1-6; no reliable D call. The CDR3 totals 13 residues. Trimming removed 6 bases from V and 6 bases from J, with 9 bases in between. Germline values: CDR1 SNHLY, CDR2 FYNNEI. The DNA of the CDR3 is TGTGCCAGCAGCCAGGACCGTAATTCACCCCTCCACTTT. This codes for CASSQDRNSPLHF.

This clonotype came up once. The rearrangement joins TRBV20-1 to TRBJ1-6, with 9 bases matching TRBD1. Per germline, CDR1 DFQATT and CDR2 SNEGSKA (reference sequence). The V and J ends lost 3 bases and 7 bases, in that order; junction bases with no gene match: 4. This CDR3 has 14 residues. The CDR3 DNA reads as TGCAGTGCTAGGGACAGGGGCAGAAATTCACCCCTCCACTTT. This encodes CSARDRGRNSPLHF.

V gene TRBV2 combines with J gene TRBJ1-2; D call uncertain. Trimming stripped 7 bases from V and 0 bases from J, with 15 bases between. The germline CDR1 and CDR2 sequences are SNHLY and FYNNEI. The CDR3 runs to 15 residues. The CDR3 loop reads CASTPVRTTNYGYTF. The CDR3 DNA reads TGTGCCAGCACTCCCGTAAGGACGACTAACTATGGCTACACCTTC.

This chain joins TRBV5-4 and TRBJ2-5; D may be TRBD1 (7 bases). Trimming removed 1 base from V and 4 bases from J, with 8 bases in between. CDR1 is SGHNT and CDR2 is YYREEE in the germline V gene (reference sequence). This CDR3 has 13 amino acids. CDR3 DNA sequence: TGTGCCAGCAGCTTGCAGGGGGGAGAGACCCAGTACTTC. It specifies CASSLQGGETQYF.

This chain links TRBV29-1 with TRBJ2-1, with 16 bases lining up with TRBD2. CDR1 SQVTM and CDR2 ANQGSEA come from the germline V gene. The CDR3 length is 14 residues. Trimming cost V 6 bases and J 10 bases; bases outside gene matches: 6. Here the CDR3 reads CSVGTSGGAREQFF. The CDR3 bases are TGCAGCGTCGGGACTAGCGGGGGGGCCAGAGAGCAGTTCTTC.

V usage is TRBV7-9 and J usage is TRBJ1-6; D is uncertain. V lost 7 bases to trimming and J lost 8 bases, with 18 bases between them. The CDR3 sequence is 15 residues long. CDR1 is SEHNR, CDR2 FQNEAQ, per germline (reference sequence). The chain's CDR3 is CASNHGKGLDSPLHF. In nucleotides, the CDR3 is TGTGCCAGCAACCACGGAAAAGGGTTGGATTCACCCCTCCACTTT.

The chain recombines TRBV14 with TRBJ1-2; maybe TRBD1 (5 bases). From germline, CDR1 is SGHDN and CDR2 FVKESK. The ends were cut back, 2 bases at V and 8 bases at J, with 12 bases in the middle. This CDR3 is built from 13 residues. The CDR3 bases are TGTGCCAGCAGCCAACAGGGTCGGGGGGGCTACACCTTC. Protein: CASSQQGRGGYTF.

V is TRBV20-1 and J is TRBJ2-5, with D perhaps matching TRBD1 or TRBD2 (6 bases each). CDR3 length: 14 amino acids. Trimming took off 4 bases at V and 5 bases at J, with 17 bases between the two ends. Germline CDR1 is DFQATT and CDR2 is SNEGSKA (reference sequence). The CDR3 nucleotides are TGCAGTGCTAAACCCCGGGGGCCCTGGGAGACCCAGTACTTC. This encodes CSAKPRGPWETQYF.